The 3 T cell receptor delta chains reported below all come from one sample, sequenced in a study of DNA immune sequencing with unique molecular identifiers. All 8 TRDV and 4 TRDJ genes were targeted in 32-plex amplification of genomic DNA. Adapter PCR followed about 3 barcoding PCR cycles that attached a 12-nucleotide UMI. TCRdb fed the multiplex PCR reads into CATT to redo clone calling. The table has more than 4,500 delta-chain clones, approximately 10% seen once. The sequencing input was gamma-delta T cells enriched from blood buffy coat, or unenriched PBMCs (not recorded which). The receptors here all came from a human donor in good health.

Note on this clone: The protein recorded in TCRdb matches a much larger clone and deviates from this DNA's translation at residue 12, suggesting a read error; the protein here is obtained by translating the DNA. The genes are TRDV2 and TRDJ1; 8 bases align to TRDD3. The germline V gene has CDR1 GEAIGNYY and CDR2 EKD. This CDR3 contains 17 residues. V gave up 3 bases and J gave up 4 bases; unmatched junction bases: 15. Written as DNA, the CDR3 is TGTGCCTGTGACTCACTTCCCTACGGGGATACCATCGATAAACTCATCTTT. Amino acid sequence: CACDSLPYGDTIDKLIF.

Remarks on this clone: The protein given by TCRdb reflects a much larger clone and differs at residue 7 from this DNA's translation, likely from a read error; the protein shown is the DNA's translation. The chain uses TRDV2 and TRDJ1; 8 bases are a match to TRDD3. CDR1 is GEAIGNYY, CDR2 EKD, per germline. V lost 3 bases, J lost 1 base, and 15 bases stayed unmatched. This CDR3 has 18 residues. The CDR3 sequence: CACDLLWDTLLTTDKLIF. The CDR3 DNA reads as TGTGCCTGTGACCTTCTGTGGGATACGCTTCTTACCACCGATAAACTCATCTTT.

The chain uses TRAV38-2/DV8 and TRDJ1; D might be TRDD2 (5 bases). The CDR3 totals 17 residues. The V end lost 1 base, the J end lost 3 bases, and 19 bases lay between the germline ends. Germline assignment: CDR1 TSESDYY and CDR2 QEAYKQQN. CDR3 bases: TGTGCTTATAGGAGCCAACTTCCCCCCTTCGTACCCGATAAACTCATCTTT. Its protein product is CAYRSQLPPFVPDKLIF.